This TCR beta chain was recovered during a study of OX40 agonist ivuxolimab in advanced cancers. About the research overall: With a range of roughly 20 to 80, age averaged 60 years, and 70% to 85% were male. Partial response was recorded in three patients: one hepatocellular carcinoma and two cutaneous melanoma cases.

Clones were sequenced by immunoSEQ multiplex PCR, and TCRdb holds only the in-frame ones, with some missing. The table includes about 80,000 clones, approximately 95% detected once. The source material was CD4+ or CD8+ T cells sorted from blood, sampled in a trial of the OX40 agonist ivuxolimab. The TCR was taken from an adult with an advanced solid tumor such as melanoma, head and neck, liver or kidney cancer.

CDR3 residues: CASSLMGDVRYEQYF. The CDR3 coding sequence is TGTGCCAGCAGCTTAATGGGGGACGTACGCTACGAGCAGTACTTC. The rearrangement uses TRBV7-2 and TRBJ2-7; possibly TRBD1 or TRBD2 for D (5 bases each). Germline loops: CDR1 SGHTA, CDR2 FQGNSA. The CDR3 runs to 15 residues. Trimming shortened V by 2 bases and J by 3 bases, and 14 bases separated the two germline ends.